The 19 T cell receptor beta chains given below trace back to one sample, sequenced in a study of cytomegalovirus exposure and HLA in healthy donors. The PCR had 60 Vbeta and 13 Jbeta primers. Some clones are missing from TCRdb's copy, which holds only in-frame ones; the method was immunoSEQ multiplex PCR. The sample has roughly 130,000 clones; about 84% are singletons. The sequenced material came from PBMCs. The source is a boy aged 5-17 years in good health and CMV-seronegative.

The gene calls are TRBV7-9 and TRBJ1-1, with D unclear. Germline CDR1 SEHNR, CDR2 FQNEAQ (reference sequence). The CDR3 has 13 amino acids. Deletions cut 0 bases from V and 5 bases from J, with 7 bases between. CDR3 nucleotides: TGTGCCAGCAGCTTAGCTACGGGGACTGAAGCTTTCTTT. It yields the protein CASSLATGTEAFF.

J is TRBJ1-2 and V is TRBV30; 7 nucleotides match TRBD1. The germline V gene encodes CDR1 GTSNPN and CDR2 SVGIG (reference sequence). The trim removed 1 base at V and 5 bases at J, leaving 1 base unmatched. The CDR3 extends over 12 amino acids. CDR3 in amino acids: CAWSGQGYGYTF. Written as DNA, the CDR3 is TGTGCCTGGAGTGGACAGGGTTATGGCTACACCTTC.

This chain joins TRBV7-3 and TRBJ2-1, with D possibly matching TRBD2 (6 bases). The V and J ends lost 0 bases and 5 bases respectively, with 8 bases between them. The V gene's germline CDR1 is SGHTA and CDR2 FQGTGA. CDR3 length: 14 amino acids. CDR3 region: CASSLTASDNEQFF. Here the CDR3 DNA reads TGTGCCAGCAGCTTAACGGCTAGCGACAATGAGCAGTTCTTC.

This sequence joins TRBV5-6 and TRBJ1-1; weak D call: TRBD1 (5 bases). The germline CDR1 and CDR2 sequences are SGHDT and YYEEEE. The CDR3 length is 16 residues. Trimming took off 2 bases at V and 4 bases at J, with 18 bases between the two ends. CDR3 protein: CASSFERGWRGTEAFF. DNA for the CDR3: TGTGCCAGCAGCTTTGAAAGGGGCTGGCGGGGCACTGAAGCTTTCTTT.

The rearrangement links TRBV11-3 to TRBJ2-5; 7 nucleotides match TRBD1. This CDR3 is built from 15 residues. Germline values: CDR1 SGHNT, CDR2 YENEEA. V shed 5 bases and J 5 bases; nucleotides not matched to a gene: 11. The CDR3: CASSPRQGDLETQYF. Here the CDR3 DNA reads TGTGCCAGCAGCCCCCGACAGGGAGATTTGGAGACCCAGTACTTC.

The chain has TRBV7-8 and TRBJ2-1, with 12 bases matching TRBD1. Germline assignment: CDR1 SGHVS and CDR2 FQNEAQ. Losses at the gene ends were 2 bases for V and 4 bases for J; bases not matched to a gene: 18. The CDR3 runs to 21 residues. The CDR3 DNA sequence: TGTGCCAGCAGCTTACGGAGGGTCGGGGACAGGGGGCGCGGGTTTTACAATGAGCAGTTCTTC. Its protein product is CASSLRRVGDRGRGFYNEQFF.

The chain joins TRBV4-1 to TRBJ2-5; 15 nucleotides agree with TRBD2. The CDR3 has 20 amino acids. Germline assignment: CDR1 MGHRA and CDR2 YSYEKL. Trimming cost V 2 bases and J 2 bases; bases outside gene matches: 12. CDR3 nucleotide sequence: TGCGCCAGCAGCCAACGAACCGGACTAGCGGGAGGGCCGGGGCAAGAGACCCAGTACTTC. Protein: CASSQRTGLAGGPGQETQYF.

The V and J genes are TRBV7-2 and TRBJ1-2; no reliable D call. Deletions cut 3 bases from V and 8 bases from J, with 16 bases between. CDR1 and CDR2 from the germline V gene are SGHTA and FQGNSA. The CDR3 consists of 14 residues. This chain's CDR3 is CASSFTRGMDGYTF. In DNA, the CDR3 is TGTGCCAGCAGCTTCACGCGGGGAATGGACGGCTACACCTTC. The whole variable domain, remainder taken from reference TRBV7-2 and TRBJ1-2, is GAGVSQSPSNKVTEKGKDVELRCDPISGHTALYWYRQSLGQGLEFLIYFQGNSAPDKSGLPSDRFSAERTGGSVSTLTIQRTQQEDSAVYLCASSFTRGMDGYTFGSGTRLTVV.

Here the CDR3 reads CASSHTPGLYTDTQYF. Here the CDR3 DNA reads TGCGCCAGCAGCCACACCCCAGGGCTGTACACAGATACGCAGTATTTT. The genes are TRBV4-3 and TRBJ2-3; possible D gene TRBD1, 5 bases. The V gene lost 3 bases and the J gene lost 2 bases, with 15 bases spanning the gap. The CDR3 sequence is 16 residues long. CDR1 LGHNA and CDR2 YSLEER come from the germline V gene.

In this sample, this clone turned up once. This chain joins TRBV5-1 and TRBJ2-5; tentatively, D is TRBD2 (5 bases). The V and J ends lost 0 bases and 3 bases respectively, with 9 bases between them. The CDR3 is 14 residues long. The V gene's germline CDR1 is SGHRS and CDR2 YFSETQ. CDR3 sequence reads: CASSLAGIEETQYF. DNA of the CDR3: TGCGCCAGCAGCTTGGCCGGGATCGAAGAGACCCAGTACTTC. The complete variable domain, with remaining parts taken from reference TRBV5-1 and TRBJ2-5, reads KAGVTQTPRYLIKTRGQQVTLSCSPISGHRSVSWYQQTPGQGLQFLFEYFSETQRNKGNFPGRFSGRQFSNSRSEMNVSTLELGDSALYLCASSLAGIEETQYFGPGTRLLVL.

V and J are TRBV7-9 and TRBJ2-7, with a possible D match to TRBD2 (7 bases). Trimming shortened V by 0 bases and J by 2 bases, and 11 bases separated the two germline ends. Germline V gene sequence: CDR1 SEHNR, CDR2 FQNEAQ (reference sequence). The CDR3 is 15 amino acids. CDR3 in amino acids: CASSLARGLAYEQYF. The DNA of the CDR3 is TGTGCCAGCAGCTTAGCGCGGGGGCTTGCCTACGAGCAGTACTTC.

This clone appeared once. This chain connects TRBV19 to TRBJ1-2; unclear D gene. The CDR3 extends over 15 amino acids. Germline CDR1 reads LNHDA; CDR2 reads SQIVND (reference sequence). V lost 3 bases to trimming and J lost 2 bases, with 13 bases between them. This chain's CDR3 is CASSISAGFNYGYTF. In nucleotides, the CDR3 is TGTGCCAGTAGTATCTCAGCAGGCTTCAACTATGGCTACACCTTC.

This clone was detected only once. V usage is TRBV12-5 and J usage is TRBJ2-1, with TRBD2 matching over 12 bases. Germline V lookup: CDR1 LGHNT, CDR2 FRNRAP. The junction had 9 bases not matched to a gene; V was cut back by 4 bases and J by 2 bases. The CDR3 spans 18 residues. The CDR3 DNA reads as TGTGCTAGTGGTTCGTGGACTAGCGGGACCTTAACCTACAATGAGCAGTTCTTC. Translating gives CASGSWTSGTLTYNEQFF.

The chain recombines TRBV7-9 with TRBJ2-1; 8 bases fit TRBD2. The CDR3 is made up of 13 amino acids. Germline CDR1 SEHNR, CDR2 FQNEAQ (reference sequence). Unmatched junction bases numbered 4, after V lost 4 bases and J lost 8 bases. The CDR3 nucleotides are TGTGCCAGCAGCTCCGGACTAGCCGATGAGCAGTTCTTC. This sequence encodes CASSSGLADEQFF.

J is TRBJ2-3 and V is TRBV5-1, with TRBD1 matching 11 bases. Germline values: CDR1 SGHRS, CDR2 YFSETQ. V lost 4 bases, J lost 7 bases, and 5 bases stayed unmatched. The CDR3 is 14 amino acids. CDR3 DNA: TGCGCCAGCAGCCCCGGACAGGGGGCAAATACGCAGTATTTT. The encoded protein is CASSPGQGANTQYF. Looking up the rest from reference TRBV5-1 and TRBJ2-3 gives the full variable domain: KAGVTQTPRYLIKTRGQQVTLSCSPISGHRSVSWYQQTPGQGLQFLFEYFSETQRNKGNFPGRFSGRQFSNSRSEMNVSTLELGDSALYLCASSPGQGANTQYFGPGTRLTVL.

The V and J genes are TRBV5-6 and TRBJ2-7; 7 bases align to TRBD1. CDR3 length equals 13 residues. Germline CDR1 SGHDT, CDR2 YYEEEE. J was trimmed by 3 bases and V by 4 bases; bases with no gene match: 4. The CDR3 bases are TGTGCCAGCAGCCCCCAGGGGGACTACGAGCAGTACTTC. The encoded protein is CASSPQGDYEQYF.

The chain couples TRBV4-3 to TRBJ1-4; D gene ambiguous. The germline gives CDR1 LGHNA, CDR2 YSLEER. V gave up 1 base and J gave up 3 bases, with 12 bases separating them. The CDR3 extends over 16 amino acids. CDR3 sequence reads: CASSQAEDWPNEKLFF. The CDR3 DNA reads as TGCGCCAGCAGCCAAGCGGAAGACTGGCCTAATGAAAAACTGTTTTTT.

The chain carries TRBV15 and TRBJ2-1, with a possible D match to TRBD2 (6 bases). Looked up from germline, CDR1 is LNHNV and CDR2 is YYDKDF (reference sequence). The CDR3 covers 15 residues. V lost 0 bases to trimming and J lost 8 bases, with 14 bases between them. CDR3 residues: CATSREGRERDEQFF. The CDR3 region has the DNA TGTGCCACCAGCAGAGAGGGCCGGGAGCGGGATGAGCAGTTCTTC. Complete variable domain (other parts from reference TRBV15 and TRBJ2-1): DAMVIQNPRYQVTQFGKPVTLSCSQTLNHNVMYWYQQKSSQAPKLLFHYYDKDFNNEADTPDNFQSRRPNTSFCFLDIRSPGLGDTAMYLCATSREGRERDEQFFGPGTRLTVL.

DNA of the CDR3: TGTGCCAGCAGCCCGGACAGGGACGACGAGCAGTACTTC. It encodes CASSPDRDDEQYF. This sequence joins TRBV7-2 and TRBJ2-7; 8 positions match TRBD1. V lost 5 bases and J lost 5; bases outside the gene matches: 5. Germline CDR1 and CDR2: SGHTA and FQGNSA. The CDR3 contains 13 residues.